A single sample gave rise to the 25 T cell receptor beta chains below, sequenced in a study of T cells in Graves' hyperthyroidism and ophthalmopathy. Template material for amplifying TCR beta CDR3 regions consisted of RNA transcripts. The TCR CDR3 first-round RT-PCR relied on the HTBI primer set. TCRdb passed the multiplex PCR reads through MiXCR, listing each CDR3 protein once. The top ten hold roughly 30% of the sample, which has fewer than 200,000 distinct CDR3 sequences, over 15% seen once. Specimen: blood. The receptor set was obtained from a woman aged 50 to 65 with Graves' hyperthyroidism.

This clonotype came up many times. The chain joins TRBV9 to TRBJ2-2; D is undetermined. From germline, CDR1 is SGDLS and CDR2 YYNGEE. The CDR3 extends over 14 amino acids. Trimming removed 0 bases from V and 5 bases from J, with 8 bases in between. The CDR3 here is CASSVEWVTGELFF. CDR3 nucleotide sequence: TGTGCCAGCAGCGTAGAGTGGGTGACCGGGGAGCTGTTTTTT.

This clonotype was counted at least ten times. The chain couples TRBV29-1 to TRBJ1-2; perhaps TRBD1 as D (5 bases). Per the germline V gene, CDR1 is SQVTM and CDR2 is ANQGSEA. Trimming left V 3 bases short and J 4 bases short, with 9 bases between. The CDR3 extends over 12 amino acids. The CDR3 reads CSVEAGPYGYTF. In DNA form, the CDR3 reads TGCAGCGTTGAGGCAGGGCCCTATGGCTACACCTTC.

This clonotype has ten or more counts. V is TRBV5-1 and J is TRBJ1-5; 7 positions match TRBD1. This CDR3 spans 15 amino acids. Looked up from germline, CDR1 is SGHRS and CDR2 is YFSETQ. The V and J ends lost 0 bases and 2 bases, in that order; junction bases with no gene match: 2. DNA for the CDR3: TGCGCCAGCAGCTTGGGGACAGGACGCAATCAGCCCCAGCATTTT. Protein: CASSLGTGRNQPQHF.

This clonotype was recorded a few times. J is TRBJ2-7 and V is TRBV7-9; 12 bases are shared with TRBD2. V lost 5 bases and J lost 5; bases outside the gene matches: 7. This CDR3 has 15 residues. Germline-derived CDR1 and CDR2 are SEHNR and FQNEAQ (reference sequence). The CDR3 DNA reads TGTGCCAGCAGCAAACTGACTAGCGGGAGAGACGAGCAGTACTTC. This encodes CASSKLTSGRDEQYF.

This chain joins TRBV4-1 and TRBJ2-5; 7 bases line up with TRBD1. The CDR3 totals 16 residues. Looked up from germline, CDR1 is MGHRA and CDR2 is YSYEKL. V was pared by 1 base and J by 1 base, with 6 bases of the junction left unmatched. As DNA, the CDR3 is TGCGCCAGCAGCCAAGCCCCAGGGACAGCCCAAGAGACCCAGTACTTC. It is translated as CASSQAPGTAQETQYF.

V gene TRBV27 combines with J gene TRBJ2-3; tentative D call: TRBD2 (5 bases). Germline CDR1 is MNHEY and CDR2 is SMNVEV (reference sequence). Trimming took 5 bases from V and 6 from J, leaving 15 bases between them. The CDR3 loop spans 14 amino acids. CDR3 region: CASSPSFSGDTQYF. The CDR3 nucleotides read TGTGCCAGCAGTCCCAGTTTTTCGGGGGATACGCAGTATTTT.

This clonotype was detected many times. This chain links TRBV20-1 with TRBJ2-3; D perhaps matches TRBD1 (6 bases). This CDR3 region has 11 residues. V lost 6 bases and J lost 6, with 10 bases in between. Germline CDR1 and CDR2: DFQATT and SNEGSKA (reference sequence). The CDR3 coding sequence is TGCAGTGCCGACCAGGGGGATACGCAGTATTTT. It yields the protein CSADQGDTQYF.

This clonotype was found many times. The chain has TRBV9 and TRBJ2-1; 7 nucleotides agree with TRBD2. The V gene's germline CDR1 is SGDLS and CDR2 YYNGEE. This CDR3 comprises 15 residues. The V segment lost 0 bases and the J segment 5 bases; nucleotides outside the gene matches: 5. The CDR3 is CASSVGGGVDNEQFF. The CDR3, as DNA: TGTGCCAGCAGCGTAGGCGGGGGAGTCGACAATGAGCAGTTCTTC. The full variable domain, completed using reference TRBV9 and TRBJ2-1, is DSGVTQTPKHLITATGQRVTLRCSPRSGDLSVYWYQQSLDQGLQFLIQYYNGEERAKGNILERFSAQQFPDLHSELNLSSLELGDSALYFCASSVGGGVDNEQFFGPGTRLTVL.

This clonotype was counted between two and nine times. The chain recombines TRBV19 with TRBJ1-1; 9 nucleotides align to TRBD1. Germline V gene sequence: CDR1 LNHDA, CDR2 SQIVND (reference sequence). Trimming cost V 5 bases and J 1 base; bases outside gene matches: 5. The CDR3 extends over 15 amino acids. The DNA for the CDR3 is TGTGCCAGTAGTTCGACAGGGGGGGCGAACACTGAAGCTTTCTTT. This codes for CASSSTGGANTEAFF.

This clonotype showed up just a few times. V usage is TRBV6-1 and J usage is TRBJ1-2; the match to TRBD1 covers 9 bases. The CDR3 consists of 13 residues. Germline-derived CDR1 and CDR2 are MNHNS and SASEGT. The V segment lost 4 bases and the J segment 7 bases; nucleotides outside the gene matches: 4. DNA for the CDR3: TGTGCCAGCAGTGTGGGACAGGGTGGTGGCTACACCTTC. Its translation is CASSVGQGGGYTF.

This clonotype was detected ten times or more. The V and J genes are TRBV7-2 and TRBJ2-7, with a possible D match to TRBD2 (6 bases). Trimming stripped 3 bases from V and 1 base from J, with 10 bases between. Germline loops: CDR1 SGHTA, CDR2 FQGNSA. This CDR3 region has 14 residues. The CDR3 loop is CASSLASASYEQYF. CDR3 nucleotide sequence: TGTGCCAGCAGCTTGGCTAGCGCTTCCTACGAGCAGTACTTC. The full variable domain, completed using reference TRBV7-2 and TRBJ2-7, is GAGVSQSPSNKVTEKGKDVELRCDPISGHTALYWYRQSLGQGLEFLIYFQGNSAPDKSGLPSDRFSAERTGGSVSTLTIQRTQQEDSAVYLCASSLASASYEQYFGPGTRLTVT.

This clonotype was detected many times. The V call is TRBV19, the J call TRBJ1-2, with D possibly TRBD1 on 6 matching bases. CDR3 length equals 15 residues. Trimming took 4 bases from V and 2 from J, leaving 14 bases between them. Germline-derived CDR1 and CDR2 are LNHDA and SQIVND (reference sequence). The CDR3 DNA follows: TGTGCCAGTAGTAAGACAGGCGGTAGCAACTATGGCTACACCTTC. Translated, it gives CASSKTGGSNYGYTF.

This clonotype was picked up many times. The chain combines TRBV9 with TRBJ2-7, with 8 bases that match TRBD2. J lost 0 bases, V lost 0 bases, and 5 bases had no gene match. CDR1 and CDR2 (germline): SGDLS, YYNGEE. CDR3 length: 16 amino acids. The CDR3 spells CASSVGGGGSSYEQYF. The DNA of the CDR3 is TGTGCCAGCAGCGTAGGAGGCGGGGGGTCCTCCTACGAGCAGTACTTC.

This clonotype was counted many times. This chain connects TRBV5-1 to TRBJ2-3; 10 nucleotides line up with TRBD1. Germline-derived CDR1 and CDR2 are SGHRS and YFSETQ. The length of the CDR3 is 15 residues. J gave up 4 bases and V 4 bases, and 6 bases lay outside the gene matches. The CDR3 DNA is TGCGCCAGCAGCCACGGACAGGGGGTCGCAGATACGCAGTATTTT. It specifies CASSHGQGVADTQYF.

This clonotype has a count of ten or more. The chain joins TRBV5-1 to TRBJ1-2; 10 positions agree with TRBD1. This CDR3 is built from 16 residues. Germline-derived CDR1 and CDR2 are SGHRS and YFSETQ. The V gene end was trimmed by 4 bases and the J gene end by 8 bases; junction bases not matched to a gene: 14. CDR3 in DNA: TGCGCCAGCAGCCCCCGCCCGAACGACAGGGGGCGAGGCTACACCTTC. It codes for CASSPRPNDRGRGYTF.

This clonotype was detected ten times or more. V gene TRBV20-1 combines with J gene TRBJ1-1; D is perhaps TRBD1 (5 bases). The germline gives CDR1 DFQATT, CDR2 SNEGSKA (reference sequence). CDR3 length: 13 amino acids. This CDR3 is CQPGANMNTEAFF. The CDR3 DNA reads as TGCCAGCCCGGGGCAAACATGAACACTGAAGCTTTCTTT.

With regard to this clonotype: The junction does not match germline at one end; this may be a read error. The chain joins TRBV11-1 to TRBJ2-3, with D possibly TRBD1 on 6 matching bases. Germline-derived CDR1 and CDR2 are SGHAT and FQDESV (reference sequence). This CDR3 is built from 15 residues. The CDR3 protein is CASSLDRLSTGTQYF. The CDR3, as DNA: TGTGCCAGCAGCCTCGACAGGCTAAGCACAGGTACGCAGTATTTT.

This clonotype occurred a few times. The V call is TRBV9, the J call TRBJ2-1; 9 bases are a match to TRBD1. The length of the CDR3 is 15 residues. J gave up 5 bases and V 3 bases, and 6 bases lay outside the gene matches. Per the germline V gene, CDR1 is SGDLS and CDR2 is YYNGEE. The CDR3 DNA follows: TGTGCCAGCAGCGGCCGGGACAGGGCCCACAATGAGCAGTTCTTC. Translated: CASSGRDRAHNEQFF.

This clonotype was observed a handful of times. This chain connects TRBV5-1 to TRBJ1-6, with D perhaps TRBD1 (6 bases). Trimming took off 4 bases at V and 7 bases at J, with 12 bases between the two ends. CDR3 size: 14 residues. CDR1 and CDR2 from the germline V gene are SGHRS and YFSETQ. Here the CDR3 DNA reads TGCGCCAGCAGCACCCGTCAGGGGAATTCACCCCTCCACTTT. Translated, it gives CASSTRQGNSPLHF. Together with reference TRBV5-1 and TRBJ1-6, the CDR3 gives the full variable domain: KAGVTQTPRYLIKTRGQQVTLSCSPISGHRSVSWYQQTPGQGLQFLFEYFSETQRNKGNFPGRFSGRQFSNSRSEMNVSTLELGDSALYLCASSTRQGNSPLHFGNGTRLTVT.

At least ten counts were recorded for this clonotype. The chain links TRBV5-1 to TRBJ2-6; D not certain. The CDR3 totals 14 residues. CDR1 is SGHRS and CDR2 is YFSETQ in the germline V gene. V was shortened by 5 bases and J by 2 bases, with 8 bases between the two germline ends. The CDR3 sequence: CASRTRPGANVLTF. The DNA of the CDR3 is TGCGCCAGCAGGACTCGTCCTGGGGCCAACGTCCTGACTTTC.

This clonotype turned up a few times. The chain has TRBV19 and TRBJ2-1, with TRBD2 identical over 8 bases. After removal of 11 bases from V and 7 bases from J, the junction contained 13 bases not matched to a gene. Per the germline V gene, CDR1 is LNHDA and CDR2 is SQIVND (reference sequence). The CDR3 is 14 amino acids. Here the CDR3 reads CASRGGGAGNEQFF. CDR3 DNA: TGTGCCTCCCGGGGGGGGGGCGCAGGAAATGAGCAGTTCTTC.

In this sample, this clonotype turned up many times. The V gene is TRBV27, the J gene TRBJ2-3; D ambiguous. Trimming cost V 5 bases and J 0 bases, with 12 bases left between them. Germline CDR1 and CDR2: MNHEY and SMNVEV (reference sequence). CDR3 size: 15 residues. CDR3 nucleotide sequence: TGTGCCAGCAGTGCGGCACCACTGAGCACAGATACGCAGTATTTT. Encoded protein: CASSAAPLSTDTQYF.

As concerns this clonotype: The junction departs from germline at one end; a sequencing error may be responsible. The rearrangement joins TRBV7-2 to TRBJ1-3; 7 positions match TRBD1. The germline V gene has CDR1 SGHTA and CDR2 FQGNSA. This CDR3 is 15 amino acids long. The CDR3 bases are TGTGCCAGCGGCTTACACAGGGGTGGTGGAAACACCATATATTTT. This codes for CASGLHRGGGNTIYF.

This clonotype appeared many times. The chain uses TRBV20-1 and TRBJ2-5; TRBD2 agrees at 12 bases. CDR1 and CDR2 (germline): DFQATT, SNEGSKA (reference sequence). This CDR3 contains 14 residues. V lost 6 bases to trimming and J lost 4 bases; unmatched junction nucleotides: 6. The CDR3 DNA reads TGCAGTGCCTCGACTAGCGGGGGAATAGAGACCCAGTACTTC. Translating gives CSASTSGGIETQYF.

This clonotype was counted many times. The chain is built from TRBV6-2 or TRBV6-3 and TRBJ2-7; no firm D call. CDR1 and CDR2 from the germline V gene are MNHEY and SVGEGT. This CDR3 contains 11 residues. Trimming removed 3 bases from V and 6 bases from J, with 6 bases in between. CDR3 coding DNA: TGTGCCAGCAGTTATCCCCCCGAGCAGTACTTC. This sequence encodes CASSYPPEQYF.